Following are 3 T cell receptor beta chains from one sample sequenced in a study of blood T cell repertoires in COVID-19. Profiling relied on immunoSEQ multiplex PCR, and the TCRdb table lists in-frame clones only, not all of them. The data show around 330,000 clones, approximately 88% seen once. The sequenced sample consisted of peripheral blood. These receptors were obtained from a woman between 25 and 40 years old with COVID-19, enrolled during active disease.

V is TRBV6-5 and J is TRBJ1-1, with TRBD1 matching 7 bases. V lost 4 bases, J lost 0 bases, and 5 bases stayed unmatched. CDR1 is MNHEY, CDR2 SVGAGI, per germline. CDR3 size: 15 residues. The CDR3 DNA sequence: TGTGCCAGCAGTTTTCCGGGACAGTTGAACACTGAAGCTTTCTTT. This encodes CASSFPGQLNTEAFF.

This clone was recorded once. The gene calls are TRBV6-6 and TRBJ2-1, with 8 positions matching TRBD1. CDR3 size: 15 residues. The V gene's germline CDR1 is MNHNY and CDR2 SVGAGI (reference sequence). V shed 5 bases, J shed 3 bases, and the junction held 6 bases outside the gene matches. CDR3: CASSKGTGVYNEQFF. The DNA for the CDR3 is TGTGCCAGCAGTAAGGGGACAGGTGTCTACAATGAGCAGTTCTTC.

The V call is TRBV6-6, the J call TRBJ1-5; D gene ambiguous. Germline lookup yields CDR1 MNHNY and CDR2 SVGAGI (reference sequence). The CDR3 has 13 amino acids. The ends were cut back, 0 bases at V and 7 bases at J, with 7 bases in the middle. CDR3: CASSYSFQQPQHF. CDR3 nucleotides: TGTGCCAGCAGTTACTCTTTCCAACAGCCCCAGCATTTT.